This entry features one T cell receptor beta chain sequence. The antigen is undetermined. This CDR3 is also generated by other DNA sequences in the sample. This sample was taken from a study of shared clonotypes between healthy human individuals. Deep-level settings were used for running the assay. Sequencing was performed with immunoSEQ multiplex PCR; in TCRdb, only in-frame clones are kept and a portion is missing. The sample lists roughly 1,000,000 clones, around 78% occurring once. Germline CDR1 and CDR2: MDHEN and SYDVKM. The CDR3 runs 12 residues. Trimming pared 5 bases from V and 4 bases from J, leaving 8 bases between. Regarding the study as a whole: Larger estimated richness was generally recorded for naive subsets relative to memory subsets.

This clonotype was obtained from a man aged 18 to 29 in good health. Some clones in this sample may be carry-over from other donors' samples. This chain uses TRBV28 with TRBJ1-2; D remains ambiguous. The source material was memory CD4+ T cells from PBMCs. The sample's subset: CD45RA-negative fraction. In nucleotides, the CDR3 is TGTGCCAGCAGTCTCACGATCTATGGCTACACCTTC. Translated: CASSLTIYGYTF.